This entry describes one T cell receptor (beta chain). Its antigen is unidentified. The source of the sample is a study of T cell clonotyping in hematopoietic cell transplantation. Study-wide results and caveats: Recipient TCR diversity dropped after transplant; expanded clonotypes rose from day 30 to 180. No sorting was done, leaving CD4 and CD8 contributions mixed. Few recipient clonotypes overlapped donors; over 95% were de novo at given depth.

Here immunoSEQ multiplex PCR was the method, and the copy in TCRdb shows in-frame clones only, minus some. The sample holds about 16,000 clones, 90% seen once. Sequencing was done on a sample of peripheral blood mononuclear cells. The sequence came from a man aged 50-60 years in good health. Some clones in this sample may be carry-over from other donors' samples.

The CDR3 coding sequence is TGTGCCAGCAGCTTGGATAGGGATCAGCCCCAGCATTTT. Encoded protein: CASSLDRDQPQHF. The chain is built from TRBV5-6 and TRBJ1-5; no clear D gene. Germline loops: CDR1 SGHDT, CDR2 YYEEEE. The germline V and J ends were trimmed by 0 bases and 5 bases, with 6 bases remaining between them. There are 13 residues in the CDR3.